This T cell receptor (beta chain) was found in a study of T cell responses to AZD1222 COVID-19 vaccine. This table comes from immunoSEQ multiplex PCR, and its TCRdb copy is limited to in-frame clones, with some not included. Of 150,000 to 200,000 clones listed, 88% are singletons. Study-wide results and caveats: Vaccination with two AZD1222 doses was followed by a rise in Spike-specific TCR breadth and depth. Clonal diversity may have been underestimated in mostly white British donors.

A word on this clone: Antigen: not known.

The CDR3 is 13 residues long. V shed 5 bases and J shed 5 bases, with 10 bases lying between them. CDR1 is SGHAT and CDR2 is FQNNGV in the germline V gene. The material sequenced was peripheral blood, taken on day 0 of AZD1222 vaccination. The source is an adult in good health. The genes are TRBV11-2 and TRBJ1-5, with D unresolved. The CDR3 protein is CASSLVPDQPQHF. The CDR3 region has the DNA TGTGCCAGCAGCCTTGTTCCAGATCAGCCCCAGCATTTT.